The 19 T cell receptor beta chains in this list originate from one sample, sequenced in a study of T cell responses to AZD1222 COVID-19 vaccine. The protocol was immunoSEQ multiplex PCR, while the TCRdb copy is restricted to in-frame clones and leaves out a portion. In the table there are 100,000 to 150,000 clones, over 85% of which are singletons. The specimen was peripheral blood, collected on day 0 of AZD1222 vaccination. These TCRs come from an adult in good health.

The rearrangement uses TRBV28 and TRBJ2-4; D gene unclear. Trimming removed 6 bases at V and 7 bases at J, with 19 bases between. The germline V gene encodes CDR1 MDHEN and CDR2 SYDVKM. This CDR3 comprises 15 residues. CDR3 amino acids: CASSRIELLRNIQYF. In DNA form, the CDR3 reads TGTGCCAGCAGCCGAATAGAGTTATTGAGGAACATTCAGTACTTC.

The CDR3 here is CASSFTADTQYF. The CDR3 DNA reads as TGTGCCAGCAGTTTTACGGCAGATACGCAGTATTTT. The rearrangement uses TRBV3-1 (or the pseudogene TRBV3-2) and TRBJ2-3; D unresolved. The germline V gene has CDR1 LGHDT and CDR2 YNNKEL (reference sequence). V lost 6 bases to trimming and J lost 4 bases, with 8 bases between them. The CDR3 is 12 amino acids.

J is TRBJ1-6 and V is TRBV7-2, with D unresolved. Looked up from germline, CDR1 is SGHTA and CDR2 is FQGNSA. Between the trimmed V and J ends, which lost 1 base and 9 bases, there was a span of 13 bases. The CDR3 covers 15 residues. The CDR3 DNA follows: TGTGCCAGCAGCTTAGGTGGCGGACCACTTTCACCCCTCCACTTT. Translated, it gives CASSLGGGPLSPLHF.

This sequence joins TRBV7-9 and TRBJ1-5; D is uncertain. The CDR3 has 14 amino acids. Germline CDR1 SEHNR, CDR2 FQNEAQ (reference sequence). The germline V and J ends were trimmed by 1 base and 1 base, with 5 bases remaining between them. Written as DNA, the CDR3 is TGTGCCAGCAGCTTAGAAGCGAGCAATCAGCCCCAGCATTTT. Translated, it gives CASSLEASNQPQHF.

This sequence joins TRBV10-2 and TRBJ2-7; D not resolved. The CDR3 is made up of 15 amino acids. Germline-derived CDR1 and CDR2 are WSHSY and SAAADI. Deletions cut 7 bases from V and 2 bases from J, with 18 bases between. The CDR3 here is CASTWPSLSPYEQYF. CDR3 sequence (DNA): TGCGCCAGCACCTGGCCGAGTCTCTCCCCCTACGAGCAGTACTTC.

This chain links TRBV4-1 with TRBJ2-1; possibly TRBD1 for D (5 bases). Between the trimmed V and J ends, which lost 3 bases and 4 bases, there was a span of 13 bases. Germline assignment: CDR1 MGHRA and CDR2 YSYEKL. The CDR3 has 15 residues. Here the CDR3 reads CASSHAAQAYNEQFF. The CDR3 nucleotides read TGCGCCAGCAGCCATGCCGCACAGGCTTACAATGAGCAGTTCTTC.

The J gene is TRBJ1-2, the V gene TRBV5-1; D not resolved. V gave up 0 bases and J gave up 5 bases, with 8 bases separating them. Germline V lookup: CDR1 SGHRS, CDR2 YFSETQ. CDR3 length equals 13 residues. CDR3 bases: TGCGCCAGCAGCTTGGGAGAATGGTATGGCTACACCTTC. Its translation: CASSLGEWYGYTF.

The V call is TRBV14, the J call TRBJ2-3; TRBD2 matches at 9 bases. There are 13 residues in the CDR3. Germline V gene data show CDR1 as SGHDN and CDR2 as FVKESK. The J segment lost 9 bases and the V segment lost 0 bases, leaving 1 base of the junction unmatched. This chain's CDR3 is CASSQERGGTQYF. CDR3 nucleotides: TGTGCCAGCAGCCAAGAGCGGGGGGGAACGCAGTATTTT.

The V call is TRBV11-2, the J call TRBJ1-2; 7 bases line up with TRBD1. CDR1 and CDR2 from the germline V gene are SGHAT and FQNNGV. Trimming cost V 3 bases and J 5 bases; bases outside gene matches: 12. CDR3 length: 16 amino acids. The CDR3, as DNA: TGTGCCAGCAGCTTCGGGCACCGGGACAGCCTTTATGGCTACACCTTC. This encodes CASSFGHRDSLYGYTF.

Turning to this clone: One end of the junction does not line up with germline, which may come from a read error. The V gene is TRBV25-1, the J gene TRBJ1-3; no definite D call. The CDR3 loop spans 14 amino acids. CDR1 is MGHDK and CDR2 is SYGVNS in the germline V gene. Here the CDR3 DNA reads TGTGCCAGCAATGAAGACGGTGTTGGAAACACCATATATTTT. Its protein product is CASNEDGVGNTIYF.

The CDR3 DNA follows: TGTGCCAGCCGGCCGGGGCCGGCCTCTGGTGACTACACCTTC. It encodes CASRPGPASGDYTF. The chain employs TRBV28 and TRBJ1-2; D perhaps matches TRBD1 (5 bases). Germline-derived CDR1 and CDR2 are MDHEN and SYDVKM. V lost 8 bases to trimming and J lost 10 bases, with 23 bases between them. The CDR3 contains 14 residues.

The chain couples TRBV7-2 to TRBJ2-1; 13 nucleotides align to TRBD2. This CDR3 contains 15 residues. Germline assignment: CDR1 SGHTA and CDR2 FQGNSA. V was clipped by 5 bases and J by 10 bases; unmatched bases: 8. CDR3: CASSPRTSGSREQFF. CDR3 nucleotide sequence: TGTGCCAGCAGCCCGCGGACTAGCGGGAGCAGGGAGCAGTTCTTC.

V usage is TRBV19 and J usage is TRBJ2-3, with 8 bases matching TRBD2. The CDR3 covers 15 residues. V trimming: 5 bases; J trimming: 2 bases; junction bases outside the gene matches: 6. Germline V gene sequence: CDR1 LNHDA, CDR2 SQIVND (reference sequence). Written as DNA, the CDR3 is TGTGCCAGTAGTGTCGCGGGAGGAGCCACAGATACGCAGTATTTT. Translated, it gives CASSVAGGATDTQYF.

This clone was observed once. This sequence joins TRBV7-8 and TRBJ1-2; D is undetermined. CDR1 SGHVS and CDR2 FQNEAQ come from the germline V gene. With 2 bases removed from V and 0 bases from J, the gap between germline ends came to 7 bases. The CDR3 covers 14 residues. The CDR3 sequence is CASSLSVSNYGYTF. CDR3 in DNA: TGTGCCAGCAGCTTATCGGTCTCTAACTATGGCTACACCTTC. Together with reference TRBV7-8 and TRBJ1-2, the CDR3 gives the full variable domain: GAGVSQSPRYKVAKRGQDVALRCDPISGHVSLFWYQQALGQGPEFLTYFQNEAQLDKSGLPSDRFFAERPEGSVSTLKIQRTQQEDSAVYLCASSLSVSNYGYTFGSGTRLTVV.

CDR3 DNA sequence: TGTGCCAGCAGCTTTGTTCAGGGCACAGATACGCAGTATTTT. Protein sequence: CASSFVQGTDTQYF. The chain combines TRBV11-2 with TRBJ2-3; D gene unclear. This CDR3 is 14 amino acids long. Germline V CDR1 and CDR2: SGHAT, FQNNGV. Trimming pared 3 bases from V and 1 base from J, leaving 8 bases between.

Remarks on this clone: The sample has other DNA sequences that encode this CDR3 too. The chain links TRBV5-1 to TRBJ1-1; D is unclear. The V gene's germline CDR1 is SGHRS and CDR2 YFSETQ. With 2 bases removed from V and 7 bases from J, the gap between germline ends came to 12 bases. The CDR3 length is 13 residues. CDR3 residues: CASSLSPDREAFF. The CDR3, as DNA: TGCGCCAGCAGCTTAAGTCCGGACCGTGAAGCTTTCTTT. Full variable domain (outside the CDR3, taken from reference TRBV5-1 and TRBJ1-1): KAGVTQTPRYLIKTRGQQVTLSCSPISGHRSVSWYQQTPGQGLQFLFEYFSETQRNKGNFPGRFSGRQFSNSRSEMNVSTLELGDSALYLCASSLSPDREAFFGQGTRLTVV.

The chain carries TRBV6-5 and TRBJ2-1; the match to TRBD1 covers 8 bases. The V gene's germline CDR1 is MNHEY and CDR2 SVGAGI. V lost 0 bases to trimming and J lost 5 bases; unmatched junction nucleotides: 0. The CDR3 is 14 residues long. This CDR3 is CASSYSGQDNEQFF. The CDR3 DNA is TGTGCCAGCAGTTACTCGGGACAGGACAATGAGCAGTTCTTC.

The rearrangement joins TRBV2 to TRBJ1-1; 10 bases agree with TRBD1. V gave up 7 bases and J gave up 3 bases; unmatched junction bases: 5. Germline CDR1 SNHLY, CDR2 FYNNEI. The CDR3 covers 14 residues. The CDR3 sequence: CASTPGQGYTEAFF. CDR3 nucleotides: TGTGCCAGCACCCCGGGACAGGGGTACACTGAAGCTTTCTTT. Together with reference TRBV2 and TRBJ1-1, the CDR3 gives the full variable domain: EPEVTQTPSHQVTQMGQEVILRCVPISNHLYFYWYRQILGQKVEFLVSFYNNEISEKSEIFDDQFSVERPDGSNFTLKIRSTKLEDSAMYFCASTPGQGYTEAFFGQGTRLTVV.

V is TRBV4-1 and J is TRBJ1-5; tentative D call: TRBD1 (5 bases). The CDR3 has 14 residues. The germline V gene encodes CDR1 MGHRA and CDR2 YSYEKL. Trimming took 11 bases from V and 2 from J, leaving 16 bases between them. The CDR3 region is CAPSPGGGNQPQHF. DNA for the CDR3: TGCGCCCCCAGCCCGGGGGGGGGCAATCAGCCCCAGCATTTT.